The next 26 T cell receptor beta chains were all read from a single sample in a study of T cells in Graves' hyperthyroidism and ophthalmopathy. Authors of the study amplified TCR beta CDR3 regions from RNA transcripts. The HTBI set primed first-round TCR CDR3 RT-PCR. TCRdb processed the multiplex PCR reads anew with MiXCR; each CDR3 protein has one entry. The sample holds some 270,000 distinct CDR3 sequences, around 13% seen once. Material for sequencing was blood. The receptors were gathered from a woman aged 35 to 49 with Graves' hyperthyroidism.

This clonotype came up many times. Here the CDR3 reads CAWSVLGGYTF. Written as DNA, the CDR3 is TGTGCCTGGAGTGTACTTGGGGGCTACACCTTC. The V and J genes are TRBV30 and TRBJ1-2; D not certain. V was trimmed by 0 bases and J by 8 bases, leaving 7 bases between them. Germline V gene lookup returns CDR1 GTSNPN and CDR2 SVGIG (reference sequence). This CDR3 contains 11 residues.

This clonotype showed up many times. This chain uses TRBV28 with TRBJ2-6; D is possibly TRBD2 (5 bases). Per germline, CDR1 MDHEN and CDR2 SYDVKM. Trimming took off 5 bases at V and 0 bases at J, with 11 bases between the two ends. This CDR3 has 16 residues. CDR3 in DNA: TGTGCCAGCAGTCCCTCCGGGATCTCTGGGGCCAACGTCCTGACTTTC. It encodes CASSPSGISGANVLTF.

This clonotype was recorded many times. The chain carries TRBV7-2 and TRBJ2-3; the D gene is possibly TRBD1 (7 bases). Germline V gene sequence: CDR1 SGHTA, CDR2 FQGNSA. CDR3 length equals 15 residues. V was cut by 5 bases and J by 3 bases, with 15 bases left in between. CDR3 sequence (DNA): TGTGCCAGCAGCCTACAGGGGAGGAGGACAGATACGCAGTATTTT. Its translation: CASSLQGRRTDTQYF.

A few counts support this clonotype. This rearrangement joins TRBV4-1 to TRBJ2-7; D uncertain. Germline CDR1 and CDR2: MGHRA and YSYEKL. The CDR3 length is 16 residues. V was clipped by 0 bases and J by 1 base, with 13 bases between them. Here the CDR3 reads CASSQEPGSASYEQYF. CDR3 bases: TGCGCCAGCAGCCAAGAGCCGGGTTCCGCTTCCTACGAGCAGTACTTC.

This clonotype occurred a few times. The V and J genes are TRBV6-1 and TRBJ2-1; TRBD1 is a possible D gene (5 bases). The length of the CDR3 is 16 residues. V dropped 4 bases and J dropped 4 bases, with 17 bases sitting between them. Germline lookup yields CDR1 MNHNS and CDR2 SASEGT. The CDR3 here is CASSANDRSTYNEQFF. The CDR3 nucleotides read TGTGCCAGCAGTGCCAACGACAGATCCACTTACAATGAGCAGTTCTTC.

CDR3 sequence reads: CSARGYTRGGRESYNEQFF. CDR3 coding DNA: TGCAGTGCTAGAGGATATACACGAGGGGGACGGGAGTCTTACAATGAGCAGTTCTTC. The chain is built from TRBV20-1 and TRBJ2-1; the D call may be TRBD1 or TRBD2 (6 bases each). V was trimmed by 1 base and J by 4 bases, leaving 26 bases between them. The CDR3 spans 19 residues. The V gene's germline CDR1 is DFQATT and CDR2 SNEGSKA (reference sequence).

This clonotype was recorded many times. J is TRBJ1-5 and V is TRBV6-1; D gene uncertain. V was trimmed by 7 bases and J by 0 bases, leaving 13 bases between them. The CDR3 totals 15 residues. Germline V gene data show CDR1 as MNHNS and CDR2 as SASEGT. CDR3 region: CASNNKLNSNQPQHF. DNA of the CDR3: TGTGCCAGCAATAACAAGCTTAATAGCAATCAGCCCCAGCATTTT.

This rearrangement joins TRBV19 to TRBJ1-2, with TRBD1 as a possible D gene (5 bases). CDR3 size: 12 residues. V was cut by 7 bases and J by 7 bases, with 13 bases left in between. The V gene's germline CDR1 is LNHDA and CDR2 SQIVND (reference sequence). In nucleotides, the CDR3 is TGTGCCAGTACCGATCCGAGGGGTGGCTACACCTTC. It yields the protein CASTDPRGGYTF.

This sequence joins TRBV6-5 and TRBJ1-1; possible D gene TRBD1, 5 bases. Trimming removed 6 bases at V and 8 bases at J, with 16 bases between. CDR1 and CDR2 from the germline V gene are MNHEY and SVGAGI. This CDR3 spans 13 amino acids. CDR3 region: CASSPRVSSEAFF. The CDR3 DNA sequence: TGTGCCAGCAGCCCCAGGGTCTCGAGCGAAGCTTTCTTT.

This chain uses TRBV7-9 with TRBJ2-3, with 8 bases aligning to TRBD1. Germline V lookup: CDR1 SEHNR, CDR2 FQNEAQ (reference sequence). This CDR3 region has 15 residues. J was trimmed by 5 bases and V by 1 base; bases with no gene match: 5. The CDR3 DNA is TGTGCCAGCAGCTTAGGGGACAGGAGCGTAGATACGCAGTATTTT. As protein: CASSLGDRSVDTQYF.

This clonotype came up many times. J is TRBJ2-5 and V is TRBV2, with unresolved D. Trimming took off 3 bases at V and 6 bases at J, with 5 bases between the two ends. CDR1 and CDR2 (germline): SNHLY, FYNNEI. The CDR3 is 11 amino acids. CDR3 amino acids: CASSDWKTQYF. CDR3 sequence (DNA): TGTGCCAGCAGTGACTGGAAGACCCAGTACTTC.

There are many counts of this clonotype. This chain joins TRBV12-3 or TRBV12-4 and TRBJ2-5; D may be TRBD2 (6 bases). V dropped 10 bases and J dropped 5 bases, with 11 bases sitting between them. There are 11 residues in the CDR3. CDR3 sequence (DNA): TGTGCCACCGGGACTTCGGAGACCCAGTACTTC. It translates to CATGTSETQYF.

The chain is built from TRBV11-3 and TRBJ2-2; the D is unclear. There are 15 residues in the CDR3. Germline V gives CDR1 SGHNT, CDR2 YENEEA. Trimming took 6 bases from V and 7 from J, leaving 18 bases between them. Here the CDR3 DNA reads TGTGCCAGCAGTCTCGATCCCGCCTTTAACGGGGAGCTGTTTTTT. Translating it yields CASSLDPAFNGELFF.

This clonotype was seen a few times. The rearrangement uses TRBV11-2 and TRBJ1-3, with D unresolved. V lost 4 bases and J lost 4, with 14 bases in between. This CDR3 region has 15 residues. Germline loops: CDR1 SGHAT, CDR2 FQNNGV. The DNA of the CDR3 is TGTGCCAGCAGCTCTAATCCGGGTTCGGGAAACACCATATATTTT. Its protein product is CASSSNPGSGNTIYF.

The CDR3 loop reads CASTPLAGGRNEQFF. The DNA for the CDR3 is TGTGCCAGCACCCCACTAGCGGGAGGTCGGAATGAGCAGTTCTTC. This chain connects TRBV5-4 to TRBJ2-1; 12 bases are shared with TRBD2. This CDR3 contains 15 residues. V trimming: 6 bases; J trimming: 7 bases; junction bases outside the gene matches: 8. The germline V gene has CDR1 SGHNT and CDR2 YYREEE (reference sequence).

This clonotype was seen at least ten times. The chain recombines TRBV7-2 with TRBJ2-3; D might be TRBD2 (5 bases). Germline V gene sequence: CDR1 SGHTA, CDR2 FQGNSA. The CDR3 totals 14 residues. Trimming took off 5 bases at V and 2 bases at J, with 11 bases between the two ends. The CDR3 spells CASSPRLTTDTQYF. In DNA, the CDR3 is TGTGCCAGCAGCCCTAGACTAACCACAGATACGCAGTATTTT. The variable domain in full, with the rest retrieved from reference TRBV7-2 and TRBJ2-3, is GAGVSQSPSNKVTEKGKDVELRCDPISGHTALYWYRQSLGQGLEFLIYFQGNSAPDKSGLPSDRFSAERTGGSVSTLTIQRTQQEDSAVYLCASSPRLTTDTQYFGPGTRLTVL.

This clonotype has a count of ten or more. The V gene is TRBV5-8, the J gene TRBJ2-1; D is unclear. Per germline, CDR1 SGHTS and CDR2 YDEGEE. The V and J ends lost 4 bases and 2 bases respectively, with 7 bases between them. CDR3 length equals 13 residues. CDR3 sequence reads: CASSTPPYNEQFF. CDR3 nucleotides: TGTGCCAGCAGCACGCCCCCCTACAATGAGCAGTTCTTC.

In DNA, the CDR3 is TGTGCCTGGAGTATTAGACAGGGGACTGAAGCTTTCTTT. Its protein product is CAWSIRQGTEAFF. This chain links TRBV30 with TRBJ1-1; TRBD1 aligns across 8 bases. CDR1 is GTSNPN and CDR2 is SVGIG in the germline V gene (reference sequence). The CDR3 consists of 13 residues. Losses at the gene ends were 2 bases for V and 5 bases for J; bases not matched to a gene: 4.

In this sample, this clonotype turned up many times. The DNA for the CDR3 is TGTGCCAGCGTACAGGGGGGTACAGATACGCAGTATTTT. Translation gives CASVQGGTDTQYF. The rearrangement links TRBV2 to TRBJ2-3; the match to TRBD1 covers 8 bases. Germline values: CDR1 SNHLY, CDR2 FYNNEI. Trimming at V came to 8 bases and at J to 3 bases, leaving 4 bases not matched to a gene. There are 13 residues in the CDR3.

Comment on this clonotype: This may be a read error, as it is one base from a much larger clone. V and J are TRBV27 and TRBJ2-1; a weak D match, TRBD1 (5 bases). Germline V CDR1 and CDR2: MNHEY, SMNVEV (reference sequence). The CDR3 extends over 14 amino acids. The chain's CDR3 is CAGRVSGSYNEQFF. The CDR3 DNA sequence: TGTGCCGGCAGGGTTTCCGGCTCCTACAATGAGCAGTTCTTC.

The CDR3 DNA reads as TGCGCCAGCAGCCAATCCGTAAAGGTTTTCACAGATACGCAGTATTTT. Encoded protein: CASSQSVKVFTDTQYF. The chain joins TRBV4-1 to TRBJ2-3, with D unclear. CDR1 and CDR2 from the germline V gene are MGHRA and YSYEKL. This CDR3 region has 16 residues. V was trimmed by 2 bases and J by 2 bases, leaving 14 bases between them.

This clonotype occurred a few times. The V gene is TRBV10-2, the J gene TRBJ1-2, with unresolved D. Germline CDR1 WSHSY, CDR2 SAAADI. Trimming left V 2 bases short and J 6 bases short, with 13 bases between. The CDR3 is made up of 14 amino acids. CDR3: CASSESFQNHGYTF. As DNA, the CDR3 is TGCGCCAGCAGTGAGAGTTTCCAGAACCATGGCTACACCTTC.

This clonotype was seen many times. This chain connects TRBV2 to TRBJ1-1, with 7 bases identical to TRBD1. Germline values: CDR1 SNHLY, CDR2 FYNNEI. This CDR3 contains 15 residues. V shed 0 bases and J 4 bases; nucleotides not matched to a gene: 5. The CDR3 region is CASSEAGRGGTEAFF. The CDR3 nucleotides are TGTGCCAGCAGTGAAGCTGGCAGGGGGGGCACTGAAGCTTTCTTT.

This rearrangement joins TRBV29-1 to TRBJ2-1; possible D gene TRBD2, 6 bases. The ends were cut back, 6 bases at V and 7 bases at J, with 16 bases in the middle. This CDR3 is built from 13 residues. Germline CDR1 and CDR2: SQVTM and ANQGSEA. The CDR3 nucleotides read TGCAGCGTAGCCCGGGACTTAGGGAATGAGCAGTTCTTC. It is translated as CSVARDLGNEQFF.

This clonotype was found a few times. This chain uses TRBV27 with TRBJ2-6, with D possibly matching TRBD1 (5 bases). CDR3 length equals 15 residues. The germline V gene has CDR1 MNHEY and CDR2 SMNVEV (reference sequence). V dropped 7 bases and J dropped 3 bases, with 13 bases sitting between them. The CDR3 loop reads CASKLGQLGANVLTF. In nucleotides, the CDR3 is TGTGCCAGCAAACTGGGGCAACTTGGGGCCAACGTCCTGACTTTC. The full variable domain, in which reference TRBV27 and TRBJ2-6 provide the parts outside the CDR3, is EAQVTQNPRYLITVTGKKLTVTCSQNMNHEYMSWYRQDPGLGLRQIYYSMNVEVTDKGDVPEGYKVSRKEKRNFPLILESPSPNQTSLYFCASKLGQLGANVLTFGAGSRLTVL.

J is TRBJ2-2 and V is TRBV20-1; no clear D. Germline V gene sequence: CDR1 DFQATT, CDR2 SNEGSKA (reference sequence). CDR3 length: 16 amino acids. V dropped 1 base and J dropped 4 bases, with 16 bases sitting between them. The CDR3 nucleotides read TGCAGTGCTAGAGGGGGAACAAAGGCTTTCACCGGGGAGCTGTTTTTT. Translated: CSARGGTKAFTGELFF.